The 10 T cell receptor beta chains given below trace back to one sample, sequenced in a study of blood T cell repertoires in COVID-19. Repertoires were generated with immunoSEQ multiplex PCR, while TCRdb's copy carries only in-frame clones and drops some. The data contain 270,000 or so clones, approximately 90% of them seen just once; the ten biggest clones take up roughly 3.9%. The sequenced material came from PBMCs or T cells enriched from blood (not recorded which). Source of these receptors: a woman aged 25 to 39 with acute COVID-19.

The J gene is TRBJ1-5, the V gene TRBV10-3, with D possibly matching TRBD1 (5 bases). The V end lost 3 bases, the J end lost 0 bases, and 15 bases lay between the germline ends. The germline gives CDR1 ENHRY, CDR2 SYGVKD. CDR3 length: 17 amino acids. CDR3 nucleotides: TGTGCCATCAGTGAAAGCCAGGGCCCGGATAGCAATCAGCCCCAGCATTTT. This sequence encodes CAISESQGPDSNQPQHF.

V gene TRBV2 combines with J gene TRBJ1-2; D gene unclear. Trimming took 7 bases from V and 2 from J, leaving 11 bases between them. Germline V gives CDR1 SNHLY, CDR2 FYNNEI. This CDR3 comprises 13 residues. The CDR3: CASIVELNYGYTF. The CDR3, as DNA: TGTGCCAGCATTGTGGAACTAAACTATGGCTACACCTTC.

This chain links TRBV14 with TRBJ2-7; TRBD2 matches 14 bases. CDR1 is SGHDN and CDR2 is FVKESK in the germline V gene. The CDR3 consists of 21 residues. V lost 0 bases and J lost 7; bases outside the gene matches: 20. The CDR3 spells CASSQEGDRYGTSGSPPEQYF. The CDR3 nucleotides are TGTGCCAGCAGCCAAGAAGGTGACAGATACGGGACTAGCGGGAGTCCCCCTGAGCAGTACTTC.

The chain uses TRBV14 and TRBJ2-5, with 8 bases identical to TRBD1. Germline loops: CDR1 SGHDN, CDR2 FVKESK. This CDR3 spans 15 amino acids. With 0 bases clipped from V and 5 bases from J, the junction kept 5 bases outside the gene matches. CDR3 loop: CASSQDFRTGETQYF. CDR3 nucleotide sequence: TGTGCCAGCAGCCAAGACTTCAGGACAGGGGAGACCCAGTACTTC.

This clone was counted a single time. The chain uses TRBV18 and TRBJ2-1; 9 bases are shared with TRBD1. With V trimmed by 1 base and J by 1 base, 8 bases remained unmatched. CDR3 length equals 18 residues. Germline lookup yields CDR1 KGHSH and CDR2 LQKENI. CDR3 sequence (DNA): TGTGCCAGCTCACCACTAGGACCCGGGACAGGGTCCTACAATGAGCAGTTCTTC. Encoded protein: CASSPLGPGTGSYNEQFF.

V gene TRBV19 combines with J gene TRBJ2-1; D is possibly TRBD1 (7 bases). The germline V and J ends were trimmed by 7 bases and 3 bases, with 25 bases remaining between them. CDR3 length equals 18 residues. Germline V gives CDR1 LNHDA, CDR2 SQIVND (reference sequence). The CDR3 region has the DNA TGTGCCAGTAAGTCCGGAGGGGGCGAATGGGAGCTCTACAATGAGCAGTTCTTC. Protein sequence: CASKSGGGEWELYNEQFF.

This chain uses TRBV27 with TRBJ2-5, with 8 bases identical to TRBD1. The CDR3 consists of 14 residues. V trimming: 2 bases; J trimming: 7 bases; junction bases outside the gene matches: 6. The V gene's germline CDR1 is MNHEY and CDR2 SMNVEV (reference sequence). The CDR3 coding sequence is TGTGCCAGCAGTTTAGGGGGCAGGGGGCGGACCCAGTACTTC. Translation: CASSLGGRGRTQYF.

The rearrangement links TRBV2 to TRBJ2-1; 10 bases map to TRBD2. Germline CDR1 and CDR2: SNHLY and FYNNEI. CDR3 length: 14 residues. Trimming removed 4 bases from V and 8 bases from J; junction bases left unmatched: 5. The CDR3 is CASSVLAGDDEQFF. In DNA, the CDR3 is TGTGCCAGCAGTGTGCTAGCGGGAGACGATGAGCAGTTCTTC.

V is TRBV28 and J is TRBJ1-6, with D perhaps TRBD1 (5 bases). V was clipped by 10 bases and J by 5 bases, with 12 bases between them. Germline CDR1 MDHEN, CDR2 SYDVKM. The CDR3 is made up of 13 amino acids. The CDR3 protein is CATAGGDNSPLHF. CDR3 nucleotides: TGTGCCACCGCGGGAGGGGATAATTCACCCCTCCACTTT.

The chain links TRBV9 to TRBJ1-5, with 7 bases fitting TRBD1. Germline V gene data show CDR1 as SGDLS and CDR2 as YYNGEE. This CDR3 region has 14 residues. Germline trimming cut 2 bases from V and 2 bases from J; bases unmatched to any gene: 1. CDR3 in amino acids: CASSVTGGNQPQHF. The CDR3, as DNA: TGTGCCAGCAGCGTCACAGGGGGCAATCAGCCCCAGCATTTT. Together with reference TRBV9 and TRBJ1-5, the CDR3 gives the full variable domain: DSGVTQTPKHLITATGQRVTLRCSPRSGDLSVYWYQQSLDQGLQFLIQYYNGEERAKGNILERFSAQQFPDLHSELNLSSLELGDSALYFCASSVTGGNQPQHFGDGTRLSIL.